This TCR beta chain was captured in a study of T-cell memory formation after mild COVID-19. Whole-study context: Among the donors, TCR clusters were largely specific to each donor.

Study-wide results and caveats: The main location of contracting CD4+ clones was CM and EM, and that of contracting CD8+ clones was EMRA. Day 15 to 85 contracting clones showed balanced CD4/CD8; later expanders leaned CD4+.

This clonotype was detected a few times. No antigen is known for it. The authors produced TCR alpha and TCR beta cDNA libraries with sample barcodes and UMIs by 5'RACE using constant-segment primers. TCRdb analysed the 5' RACE reads with MiXCR anew, one entry per CDR3 protein. The profile shows 250,000 to 350,000 distinct CDR3 sequences, roughly 19% of them singletons. The receptor's source is a man aged 18 to 29 who had mild COVID-19 (a few samples of this study predate the infection). Cell type and time point are not known. Material for sequencing was PBMCs or a T cell subset sorted from them (not recorded which).

DNA for the CDR3: TGTGCCAGCTCCGGGGGTCCCGGCAATGAGCAGTTCTTC. It is translated as CASSGGPGNEQFF. The chain carries TRBV6-5 and TRBJ2-1; tentative D call: TRBD2 (6 bases). CDR3 length: 13 amino acids. Deletions cut 8 bases from V and 6 bases from J, with 14 bases between. Per the germline V gene, CDR1 is MNHEY and CDR2 is SVGAGI.